The next 9 T cell receptor beta chains were all read from a single sample in a study of blood T cell repertoires in COVID-19. Some clones are missing from TCRdb's copy, which holds only in-frame ones; the method was immunoSEQ multiplex PCR. The repertoire holds 100,000 to 150,000 clones, with 88% as singletons. The sequencing input was peripheral blood. Receptor source: a middle-aged man with acute or convalescent COVID-19.

V is TRBV5-1 and J is TRBJ2-1; the match to TRBD2 covers 10 bases. From germline, CDR1 is SGHRS and CDR2 YFSETQ. V dropped 3 bases and J dropped 6; count of bases not matched to a gene: 9. This CDR3 region has 16 residues. Here the CDR3 reads CASSWGWASGSNEQFF. In DNA, the CDR3 is TGCGCCAGCAGCTGGGGATGGGCTAGCGGGAGCAATGAGCAGTTCTTC.

The chain is built from TRBV11-2 and TRBJ1-2; 9 positions match TRBD1. The CDR3 has 17 residues. With V trimmed by 5 bases and J by 2 bases, 12 bases remained unmatched. From germline, CDR1 is SGHAT and CDR2 FQNNGV. The CDR3 region has the DNA TGTGCCAGCAGCCCACGGACAGGGGTGGACCTGAACTATGGCTACACCTTC. It codes for CASSPRTGVDLNYGYTF.

V and J are TRBV12-3 or TRBV12-4 and TRBJ1-5; D not certain. This CDR3 has 12 residues. Trimming cost V 5 bases and J 3 bases, with 5 bases left between them. The CDR3 DNA sequence: TGTGCCAGCAGTCCCCACAATCAGCCCCAGCATTTT. Translation gives CASSPHNQPQHF.

The rearrangement links TRBV6-5 to TRBJ2-7, with D unclear. V lost 8 bases and J lost 2, with 19 bases in between. The CDR3 loop spans 15 amino acids. From germline, CDR1 is MNHEY and CDR2 SVGAGI. CDR3: CASLNFGRPTYEQYF. The DNA for the CDR3 is TGTGCCAGCTTAAACTTTGGCAGGCCTACCTACGAGCAGTACTTC.

This sequence joins TRBV5-1 and TRBJ2-7; TRBD2 matches 7 bases. The junction had 6 bases not matched to a gene; V was cut back by 5 bases and J by 1 base. CDR3 length: 14 amino acids. CDR1 is SGHRS, CDR2 YFSETQ, per germline. CDR3 protein: CASRRRGGSYEQYF. The DNA of the CDR3 is TGCGCCAGCAGGAGACGCGGGGGATCCTACGAGCAGTACTTC.

This clone was found once. The V call is TRBV6-2 or TRBV6-3, the J call TRBJ2-2; perhaps TRBD1 as D (5 bases). Trimming removed 1 base from V and 6 bases from J, with 6 bases in between. The CDR3 loop spans 13 amino acids. Germline V gene sequence: CDR1 MNHEY, CDR2 SVGEGT. The CDR3 protein is CASSYLGPGELFF. The DNA of the CDR3 is TGTGCCAGCAGTTACTTGGGGCCCGGGGAGCTGTTTTTT.

The chain links TRBV6-6 to TRBJ1-3, with 7 bases aligning to TRBD1. CDR1 MNHNY and CDR2 SVGAGI come from the germline V gene (reference sequence). The trim removed 6 bases at V and 2 bases at J, leaving 7 bases unmatched. This CDR3 has 15 residues. The CDR3 nucleotides read TGTGCCAGCAGCGAGACAGGGAGGCCTGGAAACACCATATATTTT. Protein sequence: CASSETGRPGNTIYF.

About this clone: The junction does not match germline at one end; this may be a read error. The rearrangement links TRBV7-7 to TRBJ2-2, with a possible D match to TRBD1 (5 bases). CDR1 SSHAT and CDR2 FNYEAQ come from the germline V gene (reference sequence). This CDR3 has 17 amino acids. DNA for the CDR3: TGTGCTAGCAGCCTCTTGCCGGACACTATGAACACCGGGGAGCTGTTTTTT. This gives the protein CASSLLPDTMNTGELFF.

This clone is hyperexpanded by share. This sequence joins TRBV18 and TRBJ2-1; D gene uncertain. The CDR3 runs to 12 residues. V was pared by 4 bases and J by 3 bases, with 4 bases between. Germline V CDR1 and CDR2: KGHSH, LQKENI. The CDR3 here is CASSRVYNEQFF. CDR3 in DNA: TGTGCCAGCTCACGAGTCTACAATGAGCAGTTCTTC.